One sample yielded the 11 T cell receptor beta chains listed below, sequenced in a study of T cell clones after liver transplantation. Measured with immunoSEQ multiplex PCR; TCRdb has only the in-frame clones, and not every one. Of 70,000 or so clones in the sample, more than 85% were seen once. The sequencing here drew on CD4+ T cells from blood, taken less than 26 months after liver transplant. The receptors stem from a human patient who received a liver transplant. Some T cells may have come from the graft donor.

The chain employs TRBV4-2 and TRBJ2-4, with 10 bases matching TRBD2. The CDR3 runs 18 residues. J lost 3 bases, V lost 0 bases, and 8 bases had no gene match. The germline V gene has CDR1 LGHNA and CDR2 YNFKEQ. The CDR3: CASSQEPSGSGGKNIQYF. In nucleotides, the CDR3 is TGTGCCAGCAGCCAAGAGCCTAGCGGGAGTGGGGGCAAAAACATTCAGTACTTC.

The rearrangement links TRBV6-1 to TRBJ1-2; no definite D call. CDR3 size: 15 residues. Germline CDR1 reads MNHNS; CDR2 reads SASEGT. V lost 0 bases and J 8 bases, leaving 16 bases between the germline ends. For the CDR3, the DNA is TGTGCCAGCAGTGAAGCTATAGCGGGTACTTGGGGCTACACCTTC. Amino acid sequence: CASSEAIAGTWGYTF.

For the CDR3, the DNA is TGCGCCAGCAGCGAATTGCGGGGGTCCTACGAGCAGTACTTC. Translation: CASSELRGSYEQYF. V usage is TRBV5-1 and J usage is TRBJ2-7; 7 nucleotides line up with TRBD2. After removal of 4 bases from V and 1 base from J, the junction contained 5 bases not matched to a gene. This CDR3 region has 14 residues. Germline V gives CDR1 SGHRS, CDR2 YFSETQ.

The V call is TRBV7-2, the J call TRBJ1-1; D is perhaps TRBD1 (6 bases). Trimming pared 4 bases from V and 8 bases from J, leaving 11 bases between. This CDR3 region has 12 residues. The germline gives CDR1 SGHTA, CDR2 FQGNSA. The CDR3 loop is CASSWRGLEAFF. The CDR3, as DNA: TGTGCCAGCAGCTGGAGGGGGTTGGAAGCTTTCTTT.

V is TRBV6-1 and J is TRBJ2-1; D is perhaps TRBD1 (7 bases). Germline V gene lookup returns CDR1 MNHNS and CDR2 SASEGT. The CDR3 length is 17 residues. The V gene lost 3 bases and the J gene lost 1 base, with 16 bases spanning the gap. CDR3 nucleotides: TGTGCCAGCAGTGACATATGGAGGGGGCCATCCTACAATGAGCAGTTCTTC. It encodes CASSDIWRGPSYNEQFF.

This clone was recorded a few times. This sequence joins TRBV2 and TRBJ1-1, with no clear D. The CDR3 runs 10 residues. V lost 4 bases, J lost 7 bases, and 4 bases lay in between. Germline V gene lookup returns CDR1 SNHLY and CDR2 FYNNEI. The CDR3 region has the DNA TGTGCCAGCAGTGTTCTTGAAGCTTTCTTT. Translation: CASSVLEAFF. The full variable domain, with the rest looked up from reference TRBV2 and TRBJ1-1, is EPEVTQTPSHQVTQMGQEVILRCVPISNHLYFYWYRQILGQKVEFLVSFYNNEISEKSEIFDDQFSVERPDGSNFTLKIRSTKLEDSAMYFCASSVLEAFFGQGTRLTVV.

This sequence joins TRBV19 and TRBJ2-3; D remains ambiguous. This CDR3 contains 15 residues. Per germline, CDR1 LNHDA and CDR2 SQIVND (reference sequence). V was cut by 2 bases and J by 9 bases, with 18 bases left in between. CDR3 DNA sequence: TGTGCCAGTAGTATAAGCCTAGGCCCCTTAGGAACGCAGTATTTT. It codes for CASSISLGPLGTQYF.

The rearrangement links TRBV2 to TRBJ2-1; D gene unclear. CDR1 is SNHLY and CDR2 is FYNNEI in the germline V gene. Trimming removed 4 bases from V and 6 bases from J, with 13 bases in between. There are 14 residues in the CDR3. The chain's CDR3 is CASSAAVESNEQFF. In DNA, the CDR3 is TGTGCCAGCAGTGCCGCCGTTGAATCCAATGAGCAGTTCTTC.

J is TRBJ1-5 and V is TRBV7-6; TRBD1 aligns across 9 bases. Germline V gene sequence: CDR1 SGHVS, CDR2 FNYEAQ. CDR3 length: 14 amino acids. After removal of 4 bases from V and 7 bases from J, the junction contained 5 bases not matched to a gene. CDR3 sequence reads: CASSSRQGGQPQHF. In nucleotides, the CDR3 is TGTGCCAGCAGCTCTCGACAGGGGGGCCAGCCCCAGCATTTT.

The chain links TRBV7-3 to TRBJ2-1, with a weak D call TRBD1 (6 bases). V shed 1 base and J shed 7 bases, with 17 bases lying between them. This CDR3 has 16 amino acids. Germline CDR1 and CDR2: SGHTA and FQGTGA. CDR3 nucleotides: TGTGCCAGCAGCTTAAGTGGACAGCCTCTTTTTAATGAGCAGTTCTTC. Amino acid sequence: CASSLSGQPLFNEQFF.

The gene calls are TRBV6-1 and TRBJ2-3; TRBD1 might be the D (5 bases). The CDR3 covers 14 residues. Germline CDR1 reads MNHNS; CDR2 reads SASEGT. With 3 bases removed from V and 2 bases from J, the gap between germline ends came to 9 bases. The CDR3 DNA reads TGTGCCAGCAGTGATATGGGGCACACAGATACGCAGTATTTT. Amino acid sequence: CASSDMGHTDTQYF.